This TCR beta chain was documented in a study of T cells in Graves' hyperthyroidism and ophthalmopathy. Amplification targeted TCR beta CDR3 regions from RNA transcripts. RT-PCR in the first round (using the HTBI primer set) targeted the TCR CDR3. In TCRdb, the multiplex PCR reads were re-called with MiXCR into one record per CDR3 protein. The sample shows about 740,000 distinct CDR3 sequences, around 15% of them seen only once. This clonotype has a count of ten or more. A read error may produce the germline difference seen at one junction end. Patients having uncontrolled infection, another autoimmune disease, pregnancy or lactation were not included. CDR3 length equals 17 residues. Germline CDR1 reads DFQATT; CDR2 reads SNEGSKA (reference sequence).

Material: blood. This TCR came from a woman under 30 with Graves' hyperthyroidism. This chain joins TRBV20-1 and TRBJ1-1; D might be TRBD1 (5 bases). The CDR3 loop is CSASFVPRQGMNTEAFF. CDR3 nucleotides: TGCAGTGCTAGCTTTGTACCAAGGCAGGGAATGAATACTGAAGCTTTCTTT.